The rows below give T cell receptor beta chains drawn from one sample of a study of blood T cell repertoires in COVID-19. TCRdb's table, derived via immunoSEQ multiplex PCR, lists solely in-frame clones and lacks some. This sample has 250,000 to 300,000 clones, with about 68% found just once. Sequenced: peripheral blood. These receptors were collected from an elderly woman with acute or convalescent COVID-19. The CDR3 runs from the conserved cysteine through the conserved F or W. The D gene is left open where the match is weak. Expanded clones get a size class; other rows say once, few or many, or leave the size out.

TRBV5-4	TRBJ2-7	-	TRBD1	TGTGCCAGCAGCTTGGCGGGACAGGGGCGCTCCTACGAGCAGTACTTC	CASSLAGQGRSYEQYF
TRBV7-9	TRBJ1-1	-	-	TGTGCCACCAAAGAGGGTGGGGACACTGAAGCTTTCTTT	CATKEGGDTEAFF
TRBV2	TRBJ2-7	few	TRBD1	TGTGCCAGCAGACCGGACAGGGGGGACGAGCAGTACTTC	CASRPDRGDEQYF
TRBV7-9	TRBJ2-2	once	-	TGTGCCAGCAGCTTATGGCTGGCCCCTAGGAACACCGGGGAGCTGTTTTTT	CASSLWLAPRNTGELFF
TRBV19	TRBJ1-5	few	-	TGTGCCAGTCGGCGGGAGGGTGGTGGCGACAATCAGCCCCAGCATTTT	CASRREGGGDNQPQHF
TRBV28	TRBJ2-7	-	TRBD2	TGTGCCAGCAGCCCTAGCGCTAGCGGGAATTACGAGCAGTACTTC	CASSPSASGNYEQYF
TRBV7-2	TRBJ1-2	once	TRBD1	TGTGCCAGCAGGGGGACAGGGAGGAACTATGGCTACACCTTC	CASRGTGRNYGYTF
TRBV6-4	TRBJ1-2	-	TRBD1	TGTGCCAGCCCGAAGAGGGGGCGTGGGTATGGCTACACCTTC	CASPKRGRGYGYTF
TRBV3-1/TRBV3-2	TRBJ1-2	-	-	TGTGCCAGCAGCCAAGTTCAGGGGAGTTTTCCGGCCATAGGCTACACCTTC	CASSQVQGSFPAIGYTF
TRBV2	TRBJ2-7	-	-	TGTGCCAGCAGAAACAGGGGACTCTCCTACGAGCAGTACTTC	CASRNRGLSYEQYF
TRBV6-2/TRBV6-3	TRBJ2-1	-	TRBD2	TGTGCCAGCAGTTACGGCGGGGGACGAGGCAATGAGCAGTTCTTC	CASSYGGGRGNEQFF
TRBV6-6	TRBJ2-3	-	TRBD1	TGTGCCAGCAGCTTACAGGGGAGAGATACGCAGTATTTT	CASSLQGRDTQYF
TRBV3-1/TRBV3-2	TRBJ1-1	-	TRBD1	TGTGCCAGCAGACGGTCGCCTACAGGGGCCACTGAAGCTTTCTTT	CASRRSPTGATEAFF
TRBV6-5	TRBJ1-4	-	TRBD1	TGTGCCCTCGACGTCGGGAGGGGGCGGGAAAAACTGTTTTTT	CALDVGRGREKLFF
TRBV9	TRBJ2-1	-	-	TGTGCCAGCAGCGCCATTGGAGGACCCGGAATGCTGTTCTTC	CASSAIGGPGMLFF
TRBV6-5	TRBJ2-7	once	-	TGTGCCAGCAGTCGGACTATCTCCTACGAGCAGTACTTC	CASSRTISYEQYF
TRBV24-1	TRBJ2-2	-	-	TGTGCCACCAGTGACCCCGGGAGCCGAGGCGGGGAGCTGTTTTTT	CATSDPGSRGGELFF
TRBV4-1	TRBJ1-1	once	-	TGCGCCAGCAGCCAAGGGAGACTAGGGACCCTGAACACTGAAGCTTTCTTT	CASSQGRLGTLNTEAFF
TRBV4-1	TRBJ1-3	-	-	TGCGCCAGCAGCCAAGATCAACAGGGTTTAGGAAACACCATATATTTT	CASSQDQQGLGNTIYF
TRBV29-1	TRBJ1-2	once	TRBD1	TGCAGCGTTGTTAGCTCAGGGACAGGGGGTTTTGGCTACACCTTC	CSVVSSGTGGFGYTF
TRBV4-1	TRBJ1-1	few	-	TGCGCCAGCAGCCAACCAGATCGAGGAGGAGGCACTGAAGCTTTCTTT	CASSQPDRGGGTEAFF
TRBV4-1	TRBJ2-1	-	TRBD2	TGCGCCAGCAGCCCACAGCCCCTAGCGGGAGTGGGGAATGAGCAGTTCTTC	CASSPQPLAGVGNEQFF
TRBV6-4	TRBJ1-1	-	-	TGTGCCAGCAAACTAGTAGGGGCTTTCTTT	CASKLVGAFF
TRBV4-1	TRBJ2-1	-	-	TGCGCCAGCAGCCAAAGGATAGCGCGGCGCCCGACCTACAATGAGCAGTTCTTC	CASSQRIARRPTYNEQFF
TRBV18	TRBJ1-5	-	-	TGTGCCAGCTCACCAGTCGCAGGGGGCAATCAGCCCCAGCATTTT	CASSPVAGGNQPQHF
TRBV6-5	TRBJ1-1	-	TRBD1	TGTGCCAGCAGTTCACCAGGGGGCATGAACACTGAAGCTTTCTTT	CASSSPGGMNTEAFF
TRBV6-5	TRBJ2-1	-	-	TGTGCCAGCAGTTACTCGGGACTTATAGAGCAGTTCTTC	CASSYSGLIEQFF
TRBV6-4	TRBJ1-5	-	-	TGTGCCAGCAGTGCGCCAGGGTTGAATCAGCCCCAGCATTTT	CASSAPGLNQPQHF
TRBV9	TRBJ1-2	-	TRBD1	TGTGCCAGCAGCGTTGATGCCAGGGGGCTAAGCTTCTATGGCTACACCTTC	CASSVDARGLSFYGYTF
TRBV2	TRBJ1-6	-	TRBD1	TGTGCCAGCAGGGGGACAGGGGGAAATTCACCCCTCCACTTT	CASRGTGGNSPLHF
TRBV6-2/TRBV6-3	TRBJ1-5	few	TRBD1	TGTGCCAGCAGTTACATAACCGGGACAGGGAGCCAGCCCCAGCATTTT	CASSYITGTGSQPQHF
TRBV7-6	TRBJ1-2	-	TRBD1	TGTGCCAGCAGCTTAGTGAGCCTTGGGACAGGAAACTATGGCTACACCTTC	CASSLVSLGTGNYGYTF
TRBV5-1	TRBJ1-1	-	TRBD1	TGCGCCAGCAGCTTTGTTGGACAGGGGGCGAACACTGAAGCTTTCTTT	CASSFVGQGANTEAFF
TRBV2	TRBJ2-7	-	TRBD2	TGTGCCAGCAGCGCTAGCGGGAGCGCCGAGCAGTACTTC	CASSASGSAEQYF
TRBV6-5	TRBJ1-1	-	TRBD1	TGTGCCAGCAGCAAGACAGGGGGCACTGAAGCTTTCTTT	CASSKTGGTEAFF
TRBV2	TRBJ1-1	-	TRBD1	TGTGCCAGCAGTTTCAGGGGGTGGAACACTGAAGCTTTCTTT	CASSFRGWNTEAFF
TRBV10-1	TRBJ2-1	-	-	TGCGCCAGCAGTGAATTGAAGGGGCCGAGCTCGGATGAGCAGTTCTTC	CASSELKGPSSDEQFF
TRBV27	TRBJ2-3	-	TRBD1	TGTGCCAGCAGTTTATCGGGACAGTCCACAGATACGCAGTATTTT	CASSLSGQSTDTQYF
TRBV19	TRBJ2-2	-	TRBD2	TGTGCCAGTAGTATAGGCGGGGGGCGGCACGGGGAGCTGTTTTTT	CASSIGGGRHGELFF
TRBV19	TRBJ1-6	-	TRBD1	TGTGCCAGTAGTGCACCGGGACAGGGATCTAATTCACCCCTCCACTTT	CASSAPGQGSNSPLHF
TRBV7-2	TRBJ2-1	-	TRBD2	TGTGCCAGCAGGACCCATAGCGGGGGGGCCTATGAGCAGTTCTTC	CASRTHSGGAYEQFF